This T cell receptor beta chain was observed in a study of tumor-infiltrating lymphocytes in primary liver carcinoma. Study information: With diameters of roughly 4.2 to 10 cm, tumors were stage T1-T3 N0M0. General study findings and limits: Merely some 7.5-24% of top clones spanned all five tumor regions. Against blood, tumors held a significantly higher top-250-clone fraction (p = 0.039).

Taking about 20-31 mg of unsorted bulk tissue, the authors co-extracted RNA and DNA. Concerning this clonotype: What it recognizes is unknown.

The template, approximately 500 ng total RNA, yielded TCR beta cDNA made with a constant-region primer. Nested multiplex PCR, run for three rounds with slightly modified ARM-PCR, yielded TCR beta libraries. Forward primers for TRBV1-TRBV30 and a C-beta reverse primer served the first two PCR rounds, at 10 cycles each. TCRdb itself ran the multiplex PCR reads through MiXCR, one entry per CDR3 protein. Among some 190,000 distinct CDR3 sequences listed, approximately 80% were seen once. This CDR3 comprises 15 residues. The ends were cut back, 11 bases at V and 4 bases at J, with 21 bases in the middle. This clonotype was sampled from a middle-aged man with primary liver carcinoma and hepatitis B virus infection. What was sequenced was tumor tissue from primary liver carcinoma. The rearrangement uses TRBV12-3 or TRBV12-4 and TRBJ2-1; TRBD2 is a possible D gene (6 bases). The CDR3 region is CACKGSSGTYNEQFF. DNA of the CDR3: TGTGCCTGCAAGGGGAGTAGCGGAACTTACAATGAGCAGTTCTTC.